A selection of T cell receptor beta chains follows, all from one sample in a study of T cell responses to AZD1222 COVID-19 vaccine. Here immunoSEQ multiplex PCR was the method, and the copy in TCRdb shows in-frame clones only, minus some. The table includes roughly 140,000 clones, around 94% detected once. The input for sequencing was peripheral blood, taken on day 0 of AZD1222 vaccination. Receptors were obtained from an adult in good health. The CDR3 runs from the conserved cysteine through the conserved F or W. The D gene is left open where the match is weak. Size values are once, few and many counts, or a class for expanded clones, and some rows have none.

>-|TRBV27|TRBJ1-2|TRBD1
CASSARLGTDGYGYTF
TGTGCCAGCAGTGCCCGACTCGGGACAGACGGCTATGGCTACACCTTC
>-|TRBV28|TRBJ2-2|-
CASSPPTLRELFF
TGTGCCAGCAGCCCTCCAACTTTGAGGGAGCTGTTTTTT
>-|TRBV7-9|TRBJ1-1|-
CASRRQTNTEAFF
TGTGCCAGCAGAAGACAGACTAACACTGAAGCTTTCTTT
>-|TRBV28|TRBJ1-1|-
CASSPGTEREAFF
TGTGCCAGCAGTCCAGGGACGGAGAGGGAAGCTTTCTTT
>once|TRBV7-8|TRBJ2-1|-
CASTQTRGDNEQFF
TGTGCCAGCACCCAAACGAGGGGGGACAATGAGCAGTTCTTC
>-|TRBV9|TRBJ2-6|-
CASSVTGDSSSGANVLTF
TGTGCCAGCAGCGTCACTGGTGACAGCTCCTCTGGGGCCAACGTCCTGACTTTC
>-|TRBV15|TRBJ2-5|TRBD2
CATSVAGTQETQYF
TGTGCCACCTCTGTAGCGGGGACCCAAGAGACCCAGTACTTC
>-|TRBV2|TRBJ1-4|-
CASSDPKEEGEKLFF
TGTGCCAGCAGTGACCCAAAAGAGGAGGGTGAAAAACTGTTTTTT
>-|TRBV2|TRBJ2-1|TRBD2
CASSEVVGAGGPVEFF
TGTGCCAGCAGTGAGGTAGTCGGAGCGGGAGGGCCTGTGGAGTTCTTC
>-|TRBV30|TRBJ2-3|-
CAWSAGMGTDTQYF
TGTGCCTGGAGTGCAGGGATGGGCACAGATACGCAGTATTTT
>-|TRBV6-5|TRBJ2-1|TRBD2
CASGLAGGRYNEQFF
TGTGCCAGCGGACTAGCGGGGGGGCGGTACAATGAGCAGTTCTTC
>-|TRBV5-6|TRBJ1-2|-
CASSLSGGYDGYTF
TGTGCCAGCAGCTTGTCGGGGGGTTATGATGGCTACACCTTC
>-|TRBV9|TRBJ2-5|TRBD1
CASSADRGLETQYF
TGTGCCAGCAGCGCCGACAGGGGCCTAGAGACCCAGTACTTC